Following are 21 T cell receptor beta chains from one sample sequenced in a study of blood T cell repertoires in COVID-19. Sequencing used immunoSEQ multiplex PCR; TCRdb keeps in-frame clones, though not all of them. The sample has some 180,000 clones; 75% to 90% are singletons. Sequenced sample: peripheral blood. The receptors were gathered from a woman in her thirties or forties with COVID-19, enrolled during active disease.

The chain's CDR3 is CASSQGSGARETQYF. DNA for the CDR3: TGTGCCAGCAGCCAAGGGAGCGGGGCCAGGGAGACCCAGTACTTC. This rearrangement joins TRBV14 to TRBJ2-5; 7 positions match TRBD2. This CDR3 region has 15 residues. J lost 5 bases, V lost 1 base, and 7 bases had no gene match. The germline gives CDR1 SGHDN, CDR2 FVKESK.

This chain joins TRBV11-2 and TRBJ1-2, with D unclear. Trimming removed 4 bases at V and 7 bases at J, with 13 bases between. Germline CDR1 reads SGHAT; CDR2 reads FQNNGV. The CDR3 has 13 amino acids. The CDR3 region has the DNA TGTGCCAGCAGCTCCGAGTTAATGCTTGGCTACACCTTC. It yields the protein CASSSELMLGYTF.

This chain connects TRBV5-1 to TRBJ2-7; weak D call: TRBD2 (6 bases). Germline-derived CDR1 and CDR2 are SGHRS and YFSETQ. V was shortened by 0 bases and J by 2 bases, with 15 bases between the two germline ends. The CDR3 is made up of 16 amino acids. The CDR3 sequence: CASSLGASGRTYEQYF. The CDR3 DNA reads as TGCGCCAGCAGCTTGGGAGCATCCGGGAGAACCTACGAGCAGTACTTC.

This clone appeared a single time. This chain uses TRBV5-6 with TRBJ1-6; D possibly corresponds to TRBD1 (6 bases). V lost 4 bases to trimming and J lost 8 bases, with 13 bases between them. This CDR3 has 14 residues. Germline V gene sequence: CDR1 SGHDT, CDR2 YYEEEE. CDR3 coding DNA: TGTGCCAGCAGCACCGGGACATTGGATTCACCCCTCCACTTT. Translated, it gives CASSTGTLDSPLHF. Full variable domain (remainder filled in from reference TRBV5-6 and TRBJ1-6): DAGVTQSPTHLIKTRGQQVTLRCSPKSGHDTVSWYQQALGQGPQFIFQYYEEEERQRGNFPDRFSGHQFPNYSSELNVNALLLGDSALYLCASSTGTLDSPLHFGNGTRLTVT.

This clone was found a few times. At the DNA level, this CDR3 is encoded by other sequences in the same sample as well. The chain couples TRBV3-1 (or the pseudogene TRBV3-2) to TRBJ2-1; 7 positions match TRBD2. The junction had 7 bases not matched to a gene; V was cut back by 4 bases and J by 4 bases. Germline V gene lookup returns CDR1 LGHDT and CDR2 YNNKEL (reference sequence). The CDR3 is 15 amino acids. The CDR3 loop is CASSPSPGGYNEQFF. The CDR3 nucleotides are TGTGCCAGCAGCCCTAGTCCGGGGGGATACAATGAGCAGTTCTTC.

The gene calls are TRBV6-5 and TRBJ2-3; D is ambiguous. The CDR3 totals 12 residues. V shed 4 bases and J shed 5 bases, with 7 bases lying between them. Germline V lookup: CDR1 MNHEY, CDR2 SVGAGI. For the CDR3, the DNA is TGTGCCAGCAGTTCCCCCCGAGATACGCAGTATTTT. As protein: CASSSPRDTQYF.

CDR3 region: CAISEASGAKNIQYF. The DNA for the CDR3 is TGTGCCATCAGTGAGGCTAGTGGTGCCAAAAACATTCAGTACTTC. The rearrangement uses TRBV10-3 and TRBJ2-4; no clear D. Germline V CDR1 and CDR2: ENHRY, SYGVKD. CDR3 size: 15 residues. V lost 2 bases and J lost 1, with 9 bases in between.

The genes are TRBV5-6 and TRBJ1-2; the match to TRBD1 covers 8 bases. CDR1 and CDR2 from the germline V gene are SGHDT and YYEEEE. The CDR3 extends over 13 amino acids. The V gene end was trimmed by 6 bases and the J gene end by 4 bases; junction bases not matched to a gene: 5. The CDR3 region has the DNA TGTGCCAGCACAGGGGGCGTAGGCTATGGCTACACCTTC. Amino acids: CASTGGVGYGYTF.

In its sample, this clone was seen a few times. This sequence joins TRBV9 and TRBJ2-3, with D possibly TRBD1 on 6 matching bases. Germline lookup yields CDR1 SGDLS and CDR2 YYNGEE. V was cut by 5 bases and J by 2 bases, with 9 bases left in between. There are 13 residues in the CDR3. The CDR3 spells CASRDSPTDTQYF. CDR3 coding DNA: TGTGCCAGCAGGGACAGTCCCACAGATACGCAGTATTTT.

V and J are TRBV28 and TRBJ1-5, with D maybe TRBD1 (6 bases). The CDR3 totals 14 residues. The germline V gene encodes CDR1 MDHEN and CDR2 SYDVKM. V lost 7 bases and J lost 6, with 16 bases in between. CDR3 bases: TGTGCCAGCACGCCATACAGGGACGGTCAGCCCCAGCATTTT. The encoded protein is CASTPYRDGQPQHF.

This clone was seen a few times. The V and J genes are TRBV6-5 and TRBJ2-7; D perhaps matches TRBD1 (5 bases). The CDR3 contains 15 residues. V was shortened by 6 bases and J by 7 bases, with 22 bases between the two germline ends. The germline gives CDR1 MNHEY, CDR2 SVGAGI. CDR3 in DNA: TGTGCCAGCAGGGGGCGGACGGTCACCTTCGGGGAGCAGTACTTC. As protein: CASRGRTVTFGEQYF.

This clone was picked up a small number of times. The genes are TRBV29-1 and TRBJ2-7; possible D gene TRBD1, 5 bases. The ends were cut back, 4 bases at V and 3 bases at J, with 16 bases in the middle. The germline V gene has CDR1 SQVTM and CDR2 ANQGSEA. The CDR3 is 14 residues long. The CDR3 DNA reads as TGCAGCGTTGTATGGCAGGGTACCCTCTACGAGCAGTACTTC. Protein: CSVVWQGTLYEQYF.

This chain joins TRBV6-5 and TRBJ1-1; no clear D. The ends were cut back, 6 bases at V and 9 bases at J, with 11 bases in the middle. This CDR3 contains 11 residues. Germline CDR1 MNHEY, CDR2 SVGAGI. CDR3 sequence (DNA): TGTGCCAGCAGGAATGCGGGGAAAGCTTTCTTT. Translating it yields CASRNAGKAFF.

This clone was seen a single time. This chain connects TRBV5-1 to TRBJ1-1; TRBD1 matches 8 bases. J was trimmed by 2 bases and V by 5 bases; bases with no gene match: 5. Germline V gene lookup returns CDR1 SGHRS and CDR2 YFSETQ. This CDR3 is built from 14 residues. DNA for the CDR3: TGCGCCAGCAGTTACGGACAGGGTAACACTGAAGCTTTCTTT. Its protein product is CASSYGQGNTEAFF.

The chain couples TRBV5-4 to TRBJ2-7; 8 bases fit TRBD1. The CDR3 consists of 13 residues. CDR1 and CDR2 from the germline V gene are SGHNT and YYREEE (reference sequence). With V trimmed by 5 bases and J by 2 bases, 3 bases remained unmatched. Here the CDR3 reads CASRAGQAYEQYF. CDR3 bases: TGTGCCAGCAGGGCGGGACAGGCCTACGAGCAGTACTTC.

The chain links TRBV5-6 to TRBJ1-1, with 12 bases aligning to TRBD1. The V segment lost 5 bases and the J segment 10 bases; nucleotides outside the gene matches: 9. The CDR3 has 14 amino acids. Germline V gene sequence: CDR1 SGHDT, CDR2 YYEEEE. The CDR3 DNA is TGTGCCAGCAGGGGCGGGACAGGGGGCAAAGGAGCTTTCTTT. This encodes CASRGGTGGKGAFF.

The chain joins TRBV4-1 to TRBJ1-4; D unclear. Germline lookup yields CDR1 MGHRA and CDR2 YSYEKL. The V and J ends lost 3 bases and 5 bases respectively, with 16 bases between them. This CDR3 region has 16 residues. CDR3 sequence: CASSQRFSLSNEKLFF. The CDR3 DNA follows: TGCGCCAGCAGCCAGAGGTTTTCGCTGAGCAATGAAAAACTGTTTTTT.

The gene calls are TRBV19 and TRBJ2-1; TRBD2 aligns across 13 bases. V shed 6 bases and J 13 bases; nucleotides not matched to a gene: 9. This CDR3 comprises 14 residues. Germline values: CDR1 LNHDA, CDR2 SQIVND (reference sequence). This chain's CDR3 is CASRLAGGLSSQFF. The CDR3 DNA reads TGTGCCAGTAGACTAGCGGGAGGGCTCTCGTCCCAGTTCTTC. The variable domain in full, with the rest retrieved from reference TRBV19 and TRBJ2-1, is DGGITQSPKYLFRKEGQNVTLSCEQNLNHDAMYWYRQDPGQGLRLIYYSQIVNDFQKGDIAEGYSVSREKKESFPLTVTSAQKNPTAFYLCASRLAGGLSSQFFGPGTRLTVL.

This chain connects TRBV24-1 to TRBJ1-5, with 7 bases aligning to TRBD1. The CDR3 is made up of 16 amino acids. The V gene's germline CDR1 is KGHDR and CDR2 SFDVKD. J gave up 4 bases and V 1 base, and 6 bases lay outside the gene matches. The CDR3 here is CATSDFRAGGNQPQHF. CDR3 bases: TGTGCCACCAGTGATTTCAGAGCAGGGGGTAATCAGCCCCAGCATTTT.

The chain links TRBV11-2 to TRBJ2-6; D might be TRBD1 (6 bases). Germline V gives CDR1 SGHAT, CDR2 FQNNGV. The CDR3 contains 19 residues. Trimming took 8 bases from V and 0 from J, leaving 23 bases between them. The CDR3 reads CASYFGRLTGGSGANVLTF. DNA for the CDR3: TGTGCCAGCTACTTTGGGCGTTTGACAGGCGGCTCTGGGGCCAACGTCCTGACTTTC.

This rearrangement joins TRBV20-1 to TRBJ2-7; TRBD1 is a possible D gene (6 bases). Germline CDR1 and CDR2: DFQATT and SNEGSKA (reference sequence). This CDR3 contains 15 residues. V was cut by 3 bases and J by 4 bases, with 19 bases left in between. The CDR3: CSASRPSGQPYEQYF. CDR3 bases: TGCAGTGCTAGTCGGCCCTCGGGACAACCGTACGAGCAGTACTTC.